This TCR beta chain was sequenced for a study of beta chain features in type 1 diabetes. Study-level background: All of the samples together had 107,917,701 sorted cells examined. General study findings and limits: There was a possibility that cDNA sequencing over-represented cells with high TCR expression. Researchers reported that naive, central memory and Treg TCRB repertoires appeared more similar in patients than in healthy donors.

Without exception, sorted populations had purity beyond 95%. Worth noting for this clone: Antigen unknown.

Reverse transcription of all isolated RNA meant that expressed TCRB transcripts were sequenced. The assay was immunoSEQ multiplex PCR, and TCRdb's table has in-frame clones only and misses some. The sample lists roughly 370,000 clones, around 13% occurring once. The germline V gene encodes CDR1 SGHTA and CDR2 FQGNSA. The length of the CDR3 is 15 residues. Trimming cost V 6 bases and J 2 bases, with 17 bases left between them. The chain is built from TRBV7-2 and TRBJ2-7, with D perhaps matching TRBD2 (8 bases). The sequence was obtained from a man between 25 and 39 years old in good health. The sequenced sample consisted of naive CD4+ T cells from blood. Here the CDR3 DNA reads TGTGCCAGCAGTAGCGGGACAGCTTCTACCTACGAGCAGTACTTC. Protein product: CASSSGTASTYEQYF.